The 30 T cell receptor beta chains below were found in one sample sequenced in a study of T cells after yellow fever vaccination. TCRdb used MiXCR to reprocess the 5' RACE reads, holding one entry per CDR3 protein. The data show about 310,000 distinct CDR3 sequences, with roughly 3.5% seen just once and roughly a quarter held by the top ten. This specimen consisted of PBMCs, obtained on the day of the yellow fever booster vaccination. Receptors originate from a man younger than 35 who received the YFV17D yellow fever vaccine.

Here the CDR3 DNA reads TGTGCCAGCAGCACACCTCCAGGGGGCCTAGATACGCAGTATTTT. Its translation: CASSTPPGGLDTQYF. The chain carries TRBV9 and TRBJ2-3, with 8 nucleotides matching TRBD1. Germline assignment: CDR1 SGDLS and CDR2 YYNGEE. V was pared by 4 bases and J by 5 bases, with 9 bases of the junction left unmatched. This CDR3 spans 15 amino acids. The full variable domain, in which reference TRBV9 and TRBJ2-3 provide the parts outside the CDR3, is DSGVTQTPKHLITATGQRVTLRCSPRSGDLSVYWYQQSLDQGLQFLIQYYNGEERAKGNILERFSAQQFPDLHSELNLSSLELGDSALYFCASSTPPGGLDTQYFGPGTRLTVL.

This clonotype was seen more than once but under ten times. V and J are TRBV18 and TRBJ2-7, with D possibly being TRBD1 or TRBD2 (6 bases each). From germline, CDR1 is KGHSH and CDR2 LQKENI. There are 13 residues in the CDR3. Trimming left V 0 bases short and J 6 bases short, with 9 bases between. The CDR3 loop reads CASSPPGGSEQYV. The CDR3 nucleotides read TGTGCCAGCTCACCACCGGGGGGCAGCGAGCAGTACGTC.

At least ten counts were recorded for this clonotype. The rearrangement links TRBV7-9 to TRBJ2-7; 11 nucleotides agree with TRBD1. Germline trimming cut 4 bases from V and 3 bases from J; bases unmatched to any gene: 5. This CDR3 is 15 amino acids long. In germline, CDR1 is SEHNR, CDR2 FQNEAQ (reference sequence). This CDR3 is CASSSGQGVNYEQYF. The DNA of the CDR3 is TGTGCCAGCAGCTCGGGACAGGGGGTAAACTACGAGCAGTACTTC.

In its sample, this clonotype was seen a few times. The chain links TRBV18 to TRBJ1-6, with D perhaps matching TRBD1 (5 bases). The length of the CDR3 is 15 residues. The germline CDR1 and CDR2 sequences are KGHSH and LQKENI. Trimming left V 6 bases short and J 8 bases short, with 17 bases between. CDR3: CASSRNPQGDSPLHF. In DNA form, the CDR3 reads TGTGCCAGCTCCCGGAACCCGCAGGGCGATTCACCCCTCCACTTT.

This clonotype was recorded at least ten times. The chain recombines TRBV5-5 with TRBJ2-1, with D perhaps TRBD1 or TRBD2 (5 bases each). The CDR3 is made up of 13 amino acids. With 7 bases removed from V and 9 bases from J, the gap between germline ends came to 17 bases. CDR1 is SGHKS, CDR2 YYEKEE, per germline (reference sequence). CDR3 sequence (DNA): TGTGCCAGCCTGGGACGACTGGCGGGTGAGCAGTTCTTC. The encoded protein is CASLGRLAGEQFF. Supplemented by reference TRBV5-5 and TRBJ2-1, the full variable domain reads DAGVTQSPTHLIKTRGQQVTLRCSPISGHKSVSWYQQVLGQGPQFIFQYYEKEERGRGNFPDRFSARQFPNYSSELNVNALLLGDSALYLCASLGRLAGEQFFGPGTRLTVL.

In this sample, this clonotype turned up a few times. The chain is built from TRBV12-3 or TRBV12-4 and TRBJ2-5, with TRBD2 as a possible D gene (6 bases). V was cut by 6 bases and J by 3 bases, with 14 bases left in between. The CDR3 loop spans 14 amino acids. The CDR3 bases are TGTGCCAGCAGCCTCCCAGGCGGGGAAGAGACCCAGTACTTC. It translates to CASSLPGGEETQYF.

V gene TRBV14 combines with J gene TRBJ1-1; D is undetermined. CDR1 and CDR2 from the germline V gene are SGHDN and FVKESK. Deletions cut 3 bases from V and 3 bases from J, with 14 bases between. The CDR3 is 15 residues long. The CDR3 loop is CASSQLEKGYTEAFF. The CDR3 DNA reads TGTGCCAGCAGCCAGTTAGAAAAGGGTTACACTGAAGCTTTCTTT.

This clonotype was observed many times. This rearrangement joins TRBV10-3 to TRBJ2-7; 7 nucleotides line up with TRBD1. Germline V gives CDR1 ENHRY, CDR2 SYGVKD. The CDR3 has 13 residues. Trimming took 7 bases from V and 5 from J; bases not matched to a gene: 8. The CDR3, as DNA: TGTGCCATCACCTCGGACAGGCGCGACGAGCAGTACTTC. Its protein is CAITSDRRDEQYF.

This clonotype turned up a few times. This chain joins TRBV5-1 and TRBJ2-1; 10 bases are a match to TRBD1. This CDR3 is 15 amino acids long. Per the germline V gene, CDR1 is SGHRS and CDR2 is YFSETQ. V gave up 0 bases and J gave up 9 bases; unmatched junction bases: 6. In DNA, the CDR3 is TGCGCCAGCAGCTTGGCCCCGACAGGGGGCTTTGAGCAGTTCTTC. Its protein product is CASSLAPTGGFEQFF.

The chain combines TRBV18 with TRBJ2-5; D gene unclear. CDR1 KGHSH and CDR2 LQKENI come from the germline V gene. The CDR3 consists of 13 residues. V was clipped by 0 bases and J by 4 bases, with 6 bases between them. CDR3 in amino acids: CASSPPRSETQYF. As DNA, the CDR3 is TGTGCCAGCTCACCACCGAGATCAGAGACCCAGTACTTC.

The chain links TRBV4-3 to TRBJ2-2; 8 nucleotides line up with TRBD1. CDR3 size: 15 residues. J lost 1 base, V lost 6 bases, and 4 bases had no gene match. Germline lookup yields CDR1 LGHNA and CDR2 YSLEER. The CDR3 bases are TGCGCCAGCAGACTCGGGACAGGGAACACCGGGGAGCTGTTTTTT. Its translation: CASRLGTGNTGELFF.

This clonotype was seen ten or more times. The rearrangement uses TRBV7-3 and TRBJ2-1; D unclear. This CDR3 is built from 16 residues. The germline CDR1 and CDR2 sequences are SGHTA and FQGTGA. Trimming removed 5 bases at V and 1 base at J, with 15 bases between. CDR3 nucleotide sequence: TGTGCCAGCAGCCCATGGTCGTCTGGGTCCTACAATGAGCAGTTCTTC. This sequence encodes CASSPWSSGSYNEQFF.

The V call is TRBV20-1, the J call TRBJ2-3; 11 nucleotides agree with TRBD2. The CDR3 covers 14 residues. Germline V gives CDR1 DFQATT, CDR2 SNEGSKA (reference sequence). The J segment lost 4 bases and the V segment lost 3 bases, leaving 3 bases of the junction unmatched. This CDR3 is CSASDSGGADTQYF. The CDR3 nucleotides read TGCAGTGCTAGTGATAGCGGGGGGGCAGATACGCAGTATTTT.

This clonotype has a handful of counts. This sequence joins TRBV4-3 and TRBJ2-2, with TRBD2 matching over 14 bases. J gave up 3 bases and V 0 bases, and 3 bases lay outside the gene matches. There are 18 residues in the CDR3. The germline CDR1 and CDR2 sequences are LGHNA and YSLEER. CDR3 sequence: CASSQEWTSGGYTGELFF. The CDR3 coding sequence is TGCGCCAGCAGCCAAGAGTGGACTAGCGGGGGGTACACCGGGGAGCTGTTTTTT.

This clonotype was observed a few times. This sequence joins TRBV19 and TRBJ2-4, with D unresolved. The CDR3 consists of 13 residues. Trimming shortened V by 3 bases and J by 6 bases, and 9 bases separated the two germline ends. Germline values: CDR1 LNHDA, CDR2 SQIVND (reference sequence). As DNA, the CDR3 is TGTGCCAGTAGTATCTCCGGACCAAACATTCAGTACTTC. Its translation is CASSISGPNIQYF.

In this sample, this clonotype turned up a few times. This sequence joins TRBV20-1 and TRBJ2-2, with D possibly being TRBD1 (6 bases). The V end was cut by 5 bases, the J end by 3 bases, with 16 bases between. CDR1 and CDR2 from the germline V gene are DFQATT and SNEGSKA (reference sequence). The CDR3 is 15 residues long. CDR3 residues: CSAPSRGWDTGELFF. The DNA for the CDR3 is TGCAGTGCTCCAAGCAGGGGATGGGACACCGGGGAGCTGTTTTTT.

This clonotype was picked up many times. The rearrangement uses TRBV7-6 and TRBJ1-1; possibly TRBD1 for D (6 bases). The CDR3 totals 15 residues. Germline-derived CDR1 and CDR2 are SGHVS and FNYEAQ. The V gene lost 1 base and the J gene lost 1 base, with 10 bases spanning the gap. CDR3: CASSLVSGANTEAFF. The CDR3 coding sequence is TGTGCCAGCAGCTTAGTTTCGGGGGCGAACACTGAAGCTTTCTTT.

This clonotype occurred a few times. The genes are TRBV24-1 and TRBJ2-3, with D perhaps assigned TRBD1 or TRBD2 (5 bases each). CDR1 is KGHDR, CDR2 SFDVKD, per germline. This CDR3 has 14 residues. Trimming removed 4 bases from V and 4 bases from J, with 11 bases in between. In DNA, the CDR3 is TGTGCCACCAGTGACGGCAGGGAGCCAGATACGCAGTATTTT. As protein: CATSDGREPDTQYF.

This clonotype has a handful of counts. The chain carries TRBV5-5 and TRBJ2-4; D call uncertain. Germline-derived CDR1 and CDR2 are SGHKS and YYEKEE (reference sequence). Deletions cut 0 bases from V and 8 bases from J, with 6 bases between. The CDR3 length is 12 residues. CDR3: CASSLDVDIQYF. In DNA form, the CDR3 reads TGTGCCAGCAGCTTGGACGTGGACATTCAGTACTTC.

This clonotype showed up many times. The chain joins TRBV15 to TRBJ2-3; D is perhaps TRBD2 (5 bases). Trimming shortened V by 0 bases and J by 3 bases, and 10 bases separated the two germline ends. The CDR3 runs to 15 residues. Germline CDR1 LNHNV, CDR2 YYDKDF (reference sequence). The CDR3 DNA follows: TGTGCCACCAGCAGAGATCTAGCCTCAACAGATACGCAGTATTTT. Amino acid sequence: CATSRDLASTDTQYF. Using reference TRBV15 and TRBJ2-3 for the parts outside the CDR3, the full variable domain is DAMVIQNPRYQVTQFGKPVTLSCSQTLNHNVMYWYQQKSSQAPKLLFHYYDKDFNNEADTPDNFQSRRPNTSFCFLDIRSPGLGDTAMYLCATSRDLASTDTQYFGPGTRLTVL.

The chain is built from TRBV28 and TRBJ1-2, with D possibly TRBD1 on 6 matching bases. Trimming stripped 11 bases from V and 3 bases from J, with 13 bases between. The CDR3 is 12 amino acids. Germline loops: CDR1 MDHEN, CDR2 SYDVKM. The CDR3 nucleotides read TGTGCCGCCAGGGCAGGGGACTATGGCTACACCTTC. As protein: CAARAGDYGYTF.

As concerns this clonotype: A read error is possible here, since a much larger clone lies one base away. The chain links TRBV2 to TRBJ2-6; D possibly corresponds to TRBD1 (5 bases). In germline, CDR1 is SNHLY, CDR2 FYNNEI. The CDR3 contains 15 residues. This CDR3 is CASRLPGYGDNVLTF. CDR3 DNA sequence: TGTGCCAGCAGACTTCCAGGGTATGGGGACAACGTCCTGACTTTC. The complete variable domain, with remaining parts taken from reference TRBV2 and TRBJ2-6, reads EPEVTQTPSHQVTQMGQEVILRCVPISNHLYFYWYRQILGQKVEFLVSFYNNEISEKSEIFDDQFSVERPDGSNFTLKIRSTKLEDSAMYFCASRLPGYGDNVLTFGAGSRLTVL.

The chain is built from TRBV10-3 and TRBJ2-7; D might be TRBD1 or TRBD2, each matching 5 bases. The CDR3 runs to 12 residues. Trimming shortened V by 10 bases and J by 2 bases, and 12 bases separated the two germline ends. Germline CDR1 ENHRY, CDR2 SYGVKD. CDR3 bases: TGTGCCACCCTAGGGGACGCCTACGAGCAGTACGTC. Translation: CATLGDAYEQYV.

This clonotype occurred many times. J is TRBJ2-4 and V is TRBV20-1, with no clear D. V lost 3 bases, J lost 3 bases, and 9 bases lay in between. The CDR3 consists of 13 residues. The germline CDR1 and CDR2 sequences are DFQATT and SNEGSKA (reference sequence). This CDR3 is CSASRGSKNIQYF. CDR3 DNA sequence: TGCAGTGCTAGCCGAGGCAGCAAAAACATTCAGTACTTC.

At least ten counts were recorded for this clonotype. This chain joins TRBV5-1 and TRBJ2-3; 7 positions agree with TRBD1. CDR3 length equals 15 residues. V dropped 0 bases and J dropped 2; count of bases not matched to a gene: 3. Per the germline V gene, CDR1 is SGHRS and CDR2 is YFSETQ. The CDR3 DNA follows: TGCGCCAGCAGCTTGGGACAGGGTGACACAGATACGCAGTATTTT. Protein product: CASSLGQGDTDTQYF.

There are a few counts of this clonotype. The rearrangement joins TRBV7-2 to TRBJ2-5; D gene uncertain. The CDR3 consists of 13 residues. The V end was cut by 6 bases, the J end by 5 bases, with 13 bases between. Germline V gene lookup returns CDR1 SGHTA and CDR2 FQGNSA. In nucleotides, the CDR3 is TGTGCCAGCAGAAGGAGCAGGTGGGAGACCCAGTACTTC. Translating it yields CASRRSRWETQYF.

At least ten counts were recorded for this clonotype. The chain recombines TRBV6-6 with TRBJ1-5; 7 positions agree with TRBD1. This CDR3 is built from 13 residues. Trimming cost V 5 bases and J 6 bases; bases outside gene matches: 4. Germline V gene lookup returns CDR1 MNHNY and CDR2 SVGAGI (reference sequence). CDR3 DNA sequence: TGTGCCAGCAGTGACAGGGTGGGTCAGCCCCAGCATTTT. Its translation: CASSDRVGQPQHF.

This clonotype has only a few counts. The DNA of the CDR3 is TGCAGTGCTCCAGCGGGGGCGGGGGGAGCTTTCTTT. This codes for CSAPAGAGGAFF. This sequence joins TRBV20-1 and TRBJ1-1; perhaps TRBD1 as D (6 bases). V lost 5 bases to trimming and J lost 10 bases, with 17 bases between them. Per the germline V gene, CDR1 is DFQATT and CDR2 is SNEGSKA (reference sequence). The CDR3 runs to 12 residues.

This clonotype was observed many times. The chain combines TRBV6-2 or TRBV6-3 with TRBJ2-3; unclear D gene. Trimming left V 5 bases short and J 2 bases short, with 14 bases between. The germline CDR1 and CDR2 sequences are MNHEY and SVGEGT. This CDR3 contains 15 residues. The CDR3 DNA sequence: TGTGCCAGCAGTCCCGCCACATTTTTCACAGATACGCAGTATTTT. Translating it yields CASSPATFFTDTQYF.

This clonotype has at least ten counts. The J gene is TRBJ1-2, the V gene TRBV18, with D perhaps TRBD1 (5 bases). Between the trimmed V and J ends, which lost 4 bases and 1 base, there was a span of 16 bases. The CDR3 runs 16 residues. Germline values: CDR1 KGHSH, CDR2 LQKENI. CDR3 DNA sequence: TGTGCCAGCTCACTCGGGACGCCGCACAATAACTATGGCTACACCTTC. Protein product: CASSLGTPHNNYGYTF.